Presented here are 30 T cell receptor beta chains from one specimen sequenced in a study of control samples from healthy donors and cancer patients. TCRdb's table, derived via immunoSEQ multiplex PCR, lists solely in-frame clones and lacks some. This sample has under 90,000 clones; around 92% occur once, and the top ten carry approximately 5.8%. Sample: blood. The receptor set was obtained from a woman aged 60 to 75 in good health.

The chain is built from TRBV6-6 and TRBJ1-1; TRBD1 aligns across 9 bases. The CDR3 covers 13 residues. After removal of 2 bases from V and 7 bases from J, the junction contained 2 bases not matched to a gene. CDR1 and CDR2 from the germline V gene are MNHNY and SVGAGI (reference sequence). The CDR3 protein is CASSYRDRDEAFF. CDR3 DNA sequence: TGTGCCAGCAGTTACCGGGACAGGGATGAAGCTTTCTTT.

V gene TRBV18 combines with J gene TRBJ1-1; no definite D call. Deletions cut 1 base from V and 0 bases from J, with 9 bases between. Per germline, CDR1 KGHSH and CDR2 LQKENI. The CDR3 totals 15 residues. For the CDR3, the DNA is TGTGCCAGCTCACCACGTGGGGAGGTGAACACTGAAGCTTTCTTT. Its translation: CASSPRGEVNTEAFF.

The genes are TRBV16 and TRBJ1-1, with TRBD1 matching 8 bases. The germline V gene has CDR1 KGHSY and CDR2 FQNENV. The CDR3 is 17 amino acids. The V and J ends lost 1 base and 1 base, in that order; junction bases with no gene match: 8. DNA for the CDR3: TGTGCCAGCAGCCAATACGGCAGGGGGCTCACGAACACTGAAGCTTTCTTT. As protein: CASSQYGRGLTNTEAFF.

The genes are TRBV3-1 (or the pseudogene TRBV3-2) and TRBJ2-2, with D tentatively TRBD2 (5 bases). Germline loops: CDR1 LGHDT, CDR2 YNNKEL (reference sequence). Trimming took 0 bases from V and 4 from J, leaving 9 bases between them. This CDR3 contains 15 residues. The CDR3 nucleotides are TGTGCCAGCAGCCAAGATCGGGAATCCACCGGGGAGCTGTTTTTT. Protein sequence: CASSQDRESTGELFF.

V is TRBV6-5 and J is TRBJ2-5; 9 positions agree with TRBD1. The CDR3 is 14 amino acids. V shed 5 bases and J 7 bases; nucleotides not matched to a gene: 8. Germline V gene data show CDR1 as MNHEY and CDR2 as SVGAGI. The CDR3 is CASSPRDREATQYF. CDR3 nucleotide sequence: TGTGCCAGCAGTCCCCGGGACAGGGAAGCGACCCAGTACTTC.

The J gene is TRBJ1-4, the V gene TRBV28; D gene ambiguous. The V gene lost 10 bases and the J gene lost 8 bases, with 8 bases spanning the gap. Per the germline V gene, CDR1 is MDHEN and CDR2 is SYDVKM. CDR3 length equals 10 residues. CDR3 region: CATRREKLFF. CDR3 DNA sequence: TGTGCCACCCGCCGGGAAAAACTGTTTTTT.

This chain joins TRBV30 and TRBJ2-3; unclear D gene. The germline V gene has CDR1 GTSNPN and CDR2 SVGIG (reference sequence). The V gene lost 2 bases and the J gene lost 2 bases, with 5 bases spanning the gap. CDR3 length: 12 residues. The CDR3 loop is CAWSSNTDTQYF. As DNA, the CDR3 is TGTGCCTGGAGTTCTAACACAGATACGCAGTATTTT.

CDR3 loop: CASSSYPGQGDGEKLFF. CDR3 coding DNA: TGTGCCAGCAGTTCTTACCCCGGACAGGGTGACGGGGAAAAACTGTTTTTT. V gene TRBV27 combines with J gene TRBJ1-4; 8 bases agree with TRBD1. The CDR3 extends over 17 amino acids. The V gene end was trimmed by 4 bases and the J gene end by 8 bases; junction bases not matched to a gene: 15. Germline values: CDR1 MNHEY, CDR2 SMNVEV (reference sequence).

This chain links TRBV5-1 with TRBJ2-1, with D uncertain. Between the trimmed V and J ends, which lost 3 bases and 6 bases, there was a span of 16 bases. Germline lookup yields CDR1 SGHRS and CDR2 YFSETQ. The CDR3 extends over 15 amino acids. The CDR3 region is CASSSLVPLINEQFF. CDR3 coding DNA: TGCGCCAGCAGCTCCTTGGTCCCCCTTATCAATGAGCAGTTCTTC.

This chain links TRBV12-3 or TRBV12-4 with TRBJ1-1, with D unresolved. The CDR3 extends over 13 amino acids. Trimming removed 5 bases at V and 10 bases at J, with 17 bases between. The CDR3 is CASSPQGSGIAFF. The CDR3 coding sequence is TGTGCCAGCAGTCCTCAAGGGAGCGGGATAGCTTTCTTT.

The gene calls are TRBV5-8 and TRBJ2-7, with TRBD1 identical over 8 bases. With V trimmed by 4 bases and J by 3 bases, 9 bases remained unmatched. This CDR3 comprises 15 residues. Per germline, CDR1 SGHTS and CDR2 YDEGEE. CDR3: CASSPGQGFIYEQYF. Written as DNA, the CDR3 is TGTGCCAGCAGCCCAGGACAGGGATTTATCTACGAGCAGTACTTC.

The chain uses TRBV23-1 and TRBJ2-1; 8 bases fit TRBD1. TRBV23-1 is an ORF; its function is uncertain. The CDR3 length is 22 residues. J gave up 6 bases and V 0 bases, and 25 bases lay outside the gene matches. For the CDR3, the DNA is TGCGCCAGCAGTCAATCGAGTACCATCCCGGGACAGGCAGTTGAGGTTAGCAATGAGCAGTTCTTC. As protein: CASSQSSTIPGQAVEVSNEQFF.

CDR3 nucleotide sequence: TGTGCCAGTAGTATGGAGACTAAAACCTACGAGCAGTACTTC. It is translated as CASSMETKTYEQYF. V usage is TRBV19 and J usage is TRBJ2-7; weak D call: TRBD2 (5 bases). CDR3 length: 14 residues. In germline, CDR1 is LNHDA, CDR2 SQIVND (reference sequence). Trimming removed 3 bases at V and 2 bases at J, with 11 bases between.

The chain joins TRBV5-1 to TRBJ1-4; D gene uncertain. This CDR3 is built from 14 residues. The germline V and J ends were trimmed by 3 bases and 6 bases, with 12 bases remaining between them. Per the germline V gene, CDR1 is SGHRS and CDR2 is YFSETQ. Here the CDR3 reads CASSSQGRDEKLFF. CDR3 in DNA: TGCGCCAGCAGCTCACAAGGGAGGGATGAAAAACTGTTTTTT. Using reference TRBV5-1 and TRBJ1-4 for the parts outside the CDR3, the full variable domain is KAGVTQTPRYLIKTRGQQVTLSCSPISGHRSVSWYQQTPGQGLQFLFEYFSETQRNKGNFPGRFSGRQFSNSRSEMNVSTLELGDSALYLCASSSQGRDEKLFFGSGTQLSVL.

The genes are TRBV30 and TRBJ1-5; D call uncertain. V lost 5 bases and J lost 4, with 3 bases in between. The CDR3 loop spans 10 amino acids. Germline values: CDR1 GTSNPN, CDR2 SVGIG (reference sequence). The CDR3 nucleotides are TGTGCCTGGGGGAATCAGCCCCAGCATTTT. Translation gives CAWGNQPQHF.

A note on this clone: The same CDR3 also results from other DNA sequences found in this sample. CDR3: CASSETGDEQFF. CDR3 coding DNA: TGTGCCAGCAGCGAGACGGGAGATGAGCAGTTCTTC. The chain joins TRBV7-9 to TRBJ2-1; tentatively, D is TRBD2 (6 bases). The CDR3 is 12 amino acids. The germline CDR1 and CDR2 sequences are SEHNR and FQNEAQ (reference sequence). V was clipped by 5 bases and J by 8 bases, with 10 bases between them.

This sequence joins TRBV3-1 (or the pseudogene TRBV3-2) and TRBJ1-1; D gene uncertain. CDR3 size: 15 residues. The V gene lost 4 bases and the J gene lost 0 bases, with 12 bases spanning the gap. From germline, CDR1 is LGHDT and CDR2 YNNKEL (reference sequence). The CDR3 bases are TGTGCCAGCAGCCCGCGTAAAGAAATGAACACTGAAGCTTTCTTT. Its protein is CASSPRKEMNTEAFF.

J is TRBJ2-7 and V is TRBV6-5, with 11 bases fitting TRBD2. Per germline, CDR1 MNHEY and CDR2 SVGAGI. The trim removed 2 bases at V and 3 bases at J, leaving 3 bases unmatched. This CDR3 is 15 amino acids long. The CDR3 coding sequence is TGTGCCAGCAGTTACCAGACTAGCGGGATCTACGAGCAGTACTTC. Translating gives CASSYQTSGIYEQYF.

The V call is TRBV29-1, the J call TRBJ1-1; unclear D gene. This CDR3 spans 14 amino acids. Germline-derived CDR1 and CDR2 are SQVTM and ANQGSEA. V lost 6 bases and J 2 bases, leaving 16 bases between the germline ends. CDR3 residues: CSVAAQAGNTEAFF. The CDR3 DNA reads as TGCAGCGTCGCGGCCCAGGCAGGAAACACTGAAGCTTTCTTT.

The chain employs TRBV27 and TRBJ1-6; a possible D gene is TRBD1 (6 bases). The CDR3 extends over 16 amino acids. CDR1 is MNHEY, CDR2 SMNVEV, per germline (reference sequence). Trimming pared 1 base from V and 7 bases from J, leaving 14 bases between. CDR3 nucleotide sequence: TGTGCCAGCAGTTTATTGGGGGGGGCGAGGAATTCACCCCTCCACTTT. It specifies CASSLLGGARNSPLHF.

This chain links TRBV28 with TRBJ1-6; 8 nucleotides line up with TRBD1. This CDR3 region has 14 residues. CDR1 MDHEN and CDR2 SYDVKM come from the germline V gene. The trim removed 4 bases at V and 7 bases at J, leaving 3 bases unmatched. DNA for the CDR3: TGTGCCAGCAGTTCAGGGGGCGCAAATTCACCCCTCCACTTT. Residues: CASSSGGANSPLHF.

V and J are TRBV30 and TRBJ2-1, with TRBD2 matching 16 bases. Per germline, CDR1 GTSNPN and CDR2 SVGIG (reference sequence). The CDR3 length is 19 residues. J gave up 2 bases and V 4 bases, and 11 bases lay outside the gene matches. CDR3 coding DNA: TGTGCCTGGAAGGGGGCGGGACTAGCGGGAGGGCGGGCCTACAATGAGCAGTTCTTC. Its protein product is CAWKGAGLAGGRAYNEQFF.

This clone is a singleton in its sample. The gene calls are TRBV11-2 and TRBJ2-7; TRBD1 might be the D (7 bases). Germline assignment: CDR1 SGHAT and CDR2 FQNNGV. The length of the CDR3 is 15 residues. Trimming stripped 1 base from V and 0 bases from J, with 10 bases between. CDR3 amino acids: CASSLVRDSSYEQYF. The DNA of the CDR3 is TGTGCCAGCAGCTTAGTGCGGGACAGCTCCTACGAGCAGTACTTC.

J is TRBJ1-2 and V is TRBV5-1, with 9 bases that match TRBD1. Germline V gene lookup returns CDR1 SGHRS and CDR2 YFSETQ. Losses at the gene ends were 4 bases for V and 6 bases for J; bases not matched to a gene: 10. The CDR3 runs 15 residues. The DNA for the CDR3 is TGCGCCAGCAGCCCCGGACAGGGGTTTATACATGGCTACACCTTC. Residues: CASSPGQGFIHGYTF.

CDR3 DNA sequence: TGTGCCTGCCGAACAGGGTTTAGCAATCAGCCCCAGCATTTT. Translating it yields CACRTGFSNQPQHF. The rearrangement uses TRBV30 and TRBJ1-5; tentative D call: TRBD1 (6 bases). The V gene's germline CDR1 is GTSNPN and CDR2 SVGIG (reference sequence). Trimming stripped 6 bases from V and 0 bases from J, with 12 bases between. This CDR3 is 14 amino acids long.

The V and J genes are TRBV5-1 and TRBJ1-4; D remains ambiguous. This CDR3 is built from 15 residues. Between the trimmed V and J ends, which lost 4 bases and 7 bases, there was a span of 17 bases. Germline CDR1 and CDR2: SGHRS and YFSETQ. DNA for the CDR3: TGCGCCAGCAGCCGTTCCGGCTCTTCCTCTGAAAAACTGTTTTTT. This gives the protein CASSRSGSSSEKLFF. Variable domain in full (rest from reference TRBV5-1 and TRBJ1-4): KAGVTQTPRYLIKTRGQQVTLSCSPISGHRSVSWYQQTPGQGLQFLFEYFSETQRNKGNFPGRFSGRQFSNSRSEMNVSTLELGDSALYLCASSRSGSSSEKLFFGSGTQLSVL.

The rearrangement uses TRBV19 and TRBJ1-5; D ambiguous. V gave up 6 bases and J gave up 0 bases, with 6 bases separating them. The CDR3 extends over 13 amino acids. The V gene's germline CDR1 is LNHDA and CDR2 SQIVND (reference sequence). CDR3 amino acids: CASSLHSNQPQHF. The CDR3 DNA sequence: TGTGCCAGTAGCCTACATAGCAATCAGCCCCAGCATTTT.

The rearrangement uses TRBV4-1 and TRBJ1-1; possibly TRBD1 for D (6 bases). The germline V gene encodes CDR1 MGHRA and CDR2 YSYEKL. Deletions cut 6 bases from V and 3 bases from J, with 11 bases between. The CDR3 runs to 13 residues. Written as DNA, the CDR3 is TGCGCCAGCAGTCGACAGGTACACACTGAAGCTTTCTTT. Encoded protein: CASSRQVHTEAFF.

This chain links TRBV6-5 with TRBJ1-2; TRBD1 aligns across 7 bases. The CDR3 contains 15 residues. V was pared by 4 bases and J by 2 bases, with 7 bases of the junction left unmatched. CDR1 is MNHEY, CDR2 SVGAGI, per germline. The CDR3 coding sequence is TGTGCCAGCAGTTCTAGGGGGCTCAGAAACTATGGCTACACCTTC. It specifies CASSSRGLRNYGYTF.

This sequence joins TRBV6-5 and TRBJ2-7, with TRBD2 matching over 14 bases. The CDR3 totals 15 residues. The V segment lost 8 bases and the J segment 2 bases; nucleotides outside the gene matches: 5. The V gene's germline CDR1 is MNHEY and CDR2 SVGAGI. The CDR3 nucleotides are TGTGCCAGCGGCGGGACTAGCGGGAGACCCTACGAGCAGTACTTC. Protein product: CASGGTSGRPYEQYF.